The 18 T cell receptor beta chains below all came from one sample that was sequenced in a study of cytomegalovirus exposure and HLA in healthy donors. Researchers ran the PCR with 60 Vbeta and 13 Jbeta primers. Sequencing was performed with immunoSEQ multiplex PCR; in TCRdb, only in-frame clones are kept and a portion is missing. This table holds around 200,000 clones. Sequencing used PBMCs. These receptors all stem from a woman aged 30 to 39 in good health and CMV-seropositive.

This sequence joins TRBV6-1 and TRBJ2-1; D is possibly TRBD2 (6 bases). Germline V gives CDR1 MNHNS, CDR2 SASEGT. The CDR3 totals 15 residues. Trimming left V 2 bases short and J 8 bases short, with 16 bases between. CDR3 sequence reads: CASSETSFGFHEQFF. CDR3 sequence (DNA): TGTGCCAGCAGTGAAACTAGCTTTGGTTTCCATGAGCAGTTCTTC.

The CDR3 nucleotides are TGCGCCAGCGGAGGAGACCGGCCCTTCGCCTTAACTATGGCTGGGGGCTACACCTTC. It specifies CASGGDRPFALTMAGGYTF. The rearrangement joins TRBV10-2 to TRBJ1-2; no clear D. The V and J ends lost 8 bases and 8 bases respectively, with 36 bases between them. The CDR3 length is 19 residues. Germline CDR1 and CDR2: WSHSY and SAAADI.

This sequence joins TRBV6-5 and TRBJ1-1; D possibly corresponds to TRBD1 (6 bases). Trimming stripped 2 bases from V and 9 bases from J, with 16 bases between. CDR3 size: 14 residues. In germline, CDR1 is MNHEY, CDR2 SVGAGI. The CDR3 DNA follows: TGTGCCAGCAGTTACGACAGGATGTACCCGAAAGCTTTCTTT. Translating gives CASSYDRMYPKAFF.

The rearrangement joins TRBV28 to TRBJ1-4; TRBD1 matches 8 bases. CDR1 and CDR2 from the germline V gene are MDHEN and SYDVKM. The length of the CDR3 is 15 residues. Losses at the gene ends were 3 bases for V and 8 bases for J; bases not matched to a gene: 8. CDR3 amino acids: CASSFLDRVGEKLFF. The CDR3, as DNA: TGTGCCAGCAGTTTTCTGGACAGGGTGGGAGAAAAACTGTTTTTT.

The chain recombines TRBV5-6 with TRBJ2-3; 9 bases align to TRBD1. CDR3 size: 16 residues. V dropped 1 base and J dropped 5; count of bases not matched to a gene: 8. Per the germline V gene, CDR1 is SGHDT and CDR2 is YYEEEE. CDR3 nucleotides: TGTGCCAGCAGCTTGAGGGTAGGGACAGGGAAAGATACGCAGTATTTT. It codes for CASSLRVGTGKDTQYF. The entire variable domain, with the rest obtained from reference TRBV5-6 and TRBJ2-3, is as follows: DAGVTQSPTHLIKTRGQQVTLRCSPKSGHDTVSWYQQALGQGPQFIFQYYEEEERQRGNFPDRFSGHQFPNYSSELNVNALLLGDSALYLCASSLRVGTGKDTQYFGPGTRLTVL.

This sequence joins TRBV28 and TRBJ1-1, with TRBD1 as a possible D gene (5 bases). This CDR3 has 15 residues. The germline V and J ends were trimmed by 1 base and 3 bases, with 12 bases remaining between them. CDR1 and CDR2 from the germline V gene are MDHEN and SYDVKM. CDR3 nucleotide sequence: TGTGCCAGCAGTTTATTAGGGGCGGGAGACACTGAAGCTTTCTTT. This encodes CASSLLGAGDTEAFF.

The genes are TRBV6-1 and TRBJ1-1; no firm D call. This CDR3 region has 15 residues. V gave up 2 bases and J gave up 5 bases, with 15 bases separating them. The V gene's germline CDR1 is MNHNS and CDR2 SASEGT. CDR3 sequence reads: CASSELPGVATEAFF. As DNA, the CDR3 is TGTGCCAGCAGTGAACTCCCCGGGGTGGCAACTGAAGCTTTCTTT.

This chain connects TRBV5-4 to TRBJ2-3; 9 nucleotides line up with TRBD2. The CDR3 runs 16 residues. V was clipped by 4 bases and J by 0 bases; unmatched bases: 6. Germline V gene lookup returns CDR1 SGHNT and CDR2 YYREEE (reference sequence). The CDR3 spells CASSGGTSSSTDTQYF. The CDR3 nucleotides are TGTGCCAGCAGCGGTGGGACTAGCAGTAGCACAGATACGCAGTATTTT. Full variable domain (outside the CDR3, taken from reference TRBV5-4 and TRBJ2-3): ETGVTQSPTHLIKTRGQQVTLRCSSQSGHNTVSWYQQALGQGPQFIFQYYREEENGRGNFPPRFSGLQFPNYSSELNVNALELDDSALYLCASSGGTSSSTDTQYFGPGTRLTVL.

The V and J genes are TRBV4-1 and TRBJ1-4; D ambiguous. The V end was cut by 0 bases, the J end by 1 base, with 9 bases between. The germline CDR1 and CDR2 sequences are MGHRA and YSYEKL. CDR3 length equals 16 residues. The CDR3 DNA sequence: TGCGCCAGCAGCCAAGATCCGGGGAGAACTAATGAAAAACTGTTTTTT. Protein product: CASSQDPGRTNEKLFF.

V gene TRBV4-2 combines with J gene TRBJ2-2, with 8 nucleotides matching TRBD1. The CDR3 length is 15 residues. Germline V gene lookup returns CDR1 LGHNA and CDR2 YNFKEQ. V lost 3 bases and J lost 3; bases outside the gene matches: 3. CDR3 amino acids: CASSHEQGDTGELFF. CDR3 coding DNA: TGTGCCAGCAGCCACGAACAGGGGGACACCGGGGAGCTGTTTTTT.

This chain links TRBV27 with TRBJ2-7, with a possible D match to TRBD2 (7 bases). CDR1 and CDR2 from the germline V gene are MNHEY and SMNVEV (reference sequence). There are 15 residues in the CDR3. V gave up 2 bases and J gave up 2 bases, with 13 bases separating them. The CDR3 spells CASSLIRGATYEQYF. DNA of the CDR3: TGTGCCAGCAGTTTAATTCGGGGGGCGACCTACGAGCAGTACTTC.

CDR3 loop: CSVNTGGAEGYTF. The CDR3 DNA reads as TGCAGCGTAAATACAGGGGGCGCGGAGGGCTACACCTTC. This chain connects TRBV29-1 to TRBJ1-2; 9 nucleotides agree with TRBD1. Trimming removed 6 bases from V and 8 bases from J; junction bases left unmatched: 10. The CDR3 sequence is 13 residues long. The germline V gene has CDR1 SQVTM and CDR2 ANQGSEA.

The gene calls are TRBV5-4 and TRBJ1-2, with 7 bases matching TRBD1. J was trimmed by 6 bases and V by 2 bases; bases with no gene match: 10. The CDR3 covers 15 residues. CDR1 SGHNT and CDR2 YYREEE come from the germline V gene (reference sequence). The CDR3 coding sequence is TGTGCCAGCAGCTTACAATGGACAGGCCCTGATGGCTACACCTTC. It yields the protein CASSLQWTGPDGYTF.

The CDR3 loop is CASSWGTGNSYEQYF. Here the CDR3 DNA reads TGTGCCAGCAGCTGGGGAACAGGGAACTCCTACGAGCAGTACTTC. The V and J genes are TRBV5-4 and TRBJ2-5; D is possibly TRBD1 (6 bases). Matching the DNA end better, TRBJ2-7 makes the J call doubtful. The germline V gene encodes CDR1 SGHNT and CDR2 YYREEE (reference sequence). The CDR3 runs to 15 residues.

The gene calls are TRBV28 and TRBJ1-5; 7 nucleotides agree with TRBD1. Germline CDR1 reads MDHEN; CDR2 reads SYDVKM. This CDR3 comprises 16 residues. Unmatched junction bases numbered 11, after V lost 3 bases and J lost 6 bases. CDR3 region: CASSFLINRGSQPQHF. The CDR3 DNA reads TGTGCCAGCAGTTTCCTTATAAACAGGGGTAGTCAGCCCCAGCATTTT.

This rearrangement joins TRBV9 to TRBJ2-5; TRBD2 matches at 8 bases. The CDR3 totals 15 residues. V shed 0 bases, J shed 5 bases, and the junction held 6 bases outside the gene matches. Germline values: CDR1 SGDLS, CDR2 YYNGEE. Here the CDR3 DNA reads TGTGCCAGCAGCGTAGGAGGGACTAGTCCGGAGACCCAGTACTTC. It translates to CASSVGGTSPETQYF.

The chain's CDR3 is CASSLQGTNTEAFF. CDR3 DNA sequence: TGTGCCAGCAGCTTACAGGGTACGAACACTGAAGCTTTCTTT. The chain employs TRBV7-2 and TRBJ1-1, with D maybe TRBD1 (5 bases). Deletions cut 2 bases from V and 1 base from J, with 8 bases between. This CDR3 has 14 residues. Germline loops: CDR1 SGHTA, CDR2 FQGNSA.

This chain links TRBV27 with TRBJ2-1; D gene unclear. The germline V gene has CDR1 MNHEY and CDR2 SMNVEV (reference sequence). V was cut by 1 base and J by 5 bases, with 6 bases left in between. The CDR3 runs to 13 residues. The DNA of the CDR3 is TGTGCCAGCAGTTTATGGGCCAACAATGAGCAGTTCTTC. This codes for CASSLWANNEQFF.